The 18 T cell receptor beta chains below all came from one sample that was sequenced in a study of cytomegalovirus exposure and HLA in healthy donors. The PCR ran on 60 Vbeta and 13 Jbeta primers. The table came from immunoSEQ multiplex PCR; TCRdb's copy has only in-frame clones and leaves some out. The table shows about 120,000 clones, with approximately 70% occurring only once. Sequencing used PBMCs. These receptors originate from a woman between 40 and 50 years old in good health and CMV-seropositive.

This chain links TRBV7-2 with TRBJ2-3, with 13 positions matching TRBD2. Germline V gives CDR1 SGHTA, CDR2 FQGNSA. The CDR3 length is 16 residues. The V gene end was trimmed by 5 bases and the J gene end by 1 base; junction bases not matched to a gene: 3. The CDR3 loop reads CASSLGLAGGTDTQYF. The CDR3 nucleotides read TGTGCCAGCAGCCTTGGACTAGCGGGGGGCACAGATACGCAGTATTTT.

The chain is built from TRBV7-6 and TRBJ1-2; 8 nucleotides agree with TRBD1. The CDR3 spans 14 residues. Germline V lookup: CDR1 SGHVS, CDR2 FNYEAQ. V trimming: 1 base; J trimming: 11 bases; junction bases outside the gene matches: 9. Here the CDR3 DNA reads TGTGCCAGCAGCTTAGACCAGGACAGGGCTTCGTACACCTTC. Protein: CASSLDQDRASYTF. Variable domain in full (rest from reference TRBV7-6 and TRBJ1-2): GAGVSQSPRYKVTKRGQDVALRCDPISGHVSLYWYRQALGQGPEFLTYFNYEAQQDKSGLPNDRFSAERPEGSISTLTIQRTEQRDSAMYRCASSLDQDRASYTFGSGTRLTVV.

This clone has only a few counts. In DNA form, the CDR3 reads TGTGCCAGTAGTCGGGTGGGAGGGTCCTACAATGAGCAGTTCTTC. Encoded protein: CASSRVGGSYNEQFF. V gene TRBV19 combines with J gene TRBJ2-1, with 7 bases lining up with TRBD2. Germline lookup yields CDR1 LNHDA and CDR2 SQIVND (reference sequence). V lost 5 bases and J lost 1; bases outside the gene matches: 5. The CDR3 is 15 residues long.

The chain uses TRBV14 and TRBJ1-2; TRBD1 matches 11 bases. The CDR3 extends over 15 amino acids. V lost 4 bases to trimming and J lost 4 bases; unmatched junction nucleotides: 5. In germline, CDR1 is SGHDN, CDR2 FVKESK. The CDR3 nucleotides read TGTGCCAGCAGCCGGGACAGGGGGGCCGTCTATGGCTACACCTTC. Its translation is CASSRDRGAVYGYTF. Full variable domain (missing parts from reference TRBV14 and TRBJ1-2): EAGVTQFPSHSVIEKGQTVTLRCDPISGHDNLYWYRRVMGKEIKFLLHFVKESKQDESGMPNNRFLAERTGGTYSTLKVQPAELEDSGVYFCASSRDRGAVYGYTFGSGTRLTVV.

The chain has TRBV4-3 and TRBJ1-4; a possible D gene is TRBD1 (6 bases). Germline-derived CDR1 and CDR2 are LGHNA and YSLEER. The CDR3 consists of 13 residues. Trimming stripped 5 bases from V and 6 bases from J, with 10 bases between. CDR3 in DNA: TGCGCCAGCAGCGTGGCAGGGGATGAAAAACTGTTTTTT. As protein: CASSVAGDEKLFF.

This clone was counted a single time. The V gene is TRBV29-1, the J gene TRBJ1-2; no firm D call. Between the trimmed V and J ends, which lost 0 bases and 4 bases, there was a span of 9 bases. CDR1 is SQVTM and CDR2 is ANQGSEA in the germline V gene. This CDR3 is built from 13 residues. The CDR3 region has the DNA TGCAGCGTTGAAGACCCGGGTGGCTATGGCTACACCTTC. This sequence encodes CSVEDPGGYGYTF. Drawing the rest from reference TRBV29-1 and TRBJ1-2, the complete variable domain is SAVISQKPSRDICQRGTSLTIQCQVDSQVTMMFWYRQQPGQSLTLIATANQGSEATYESGFVIDKFPISRPNLTFSTLTVSNMSPEDSSIYLCSVEDPGGYGYTFGSGTRLTVV.

This clone was observed a handful of times. The chain couples TRBV2 to TRBJ1-1; D not certain. Trimming stripped 2 bases from V and 5 bases from J, with 12 bases between. The length of the CDR3 is 14 residues. Germline lookup yields CDR1 SNHLY and CDR2 FYNNEI. The CDR3 DNA reads TGTGCCAGCAGTGAAAGTCGGGGTGTGACTGAAGCTTTCTTT. Amino acid sequence: CASSESRGVTEAFF.

This chain joins TRBV30 and TRBJ2-1; 8 bases line up with TRBD2. Germline CDR1 and CDR2: GTSNPN and SVGIG (reference sequence). This CDR3 is 13 amino acids long. V lost 4 bases to trimming and J lost 7 bases; unmatched junction nucleotides: 6. The CDR3 DNA sequence: TGTGCCTGGACAGCGGGAGTTAAAAATGAGCAGTTCTTC. Its translation is CAWTAGVKNEQFF.

The V call is TRBV29-1, the J call TRBJ2-3, with a possible D match to TRBD2 (6 bases). The CDR3 runs 14 residues. Germline V CDR1 and CDR2: SQVTM, ANQGSEA. The ends were cut back, 7 bases at V and 0 bases at J, with 14 bases in the middle. CDR3 residues: CSAKRAPSTDTQYF. In nucleotides, the CDR3 is TGCAGCGCCAAGCGGGCCCCTAGCACAGATACGCAGTATTTT.

The chain couples TRBV2 to TRBJ1-4; D not certain. The ends were cut back, 9 bases at V and 0 bases at J, with 14 bases in the middle. Germline V CDR1 and CDR2: SNHLY, FYNNEI. The CDR3 runs 15 residues. The CDR3 DNA is TGTGCCAGTGTGTGGACTGGGGCAACTAATGAAAAACTGTTTTTT. Its protein is CASVWTGATNEKLFF.

In this sample, this clone turned up a few times. The J gene is TRBJ2-1, the V gene TRBV27, with D tentatively TRBD1 (6 bases). The CDR3 is made up of 15 amino acids. V was trimmed by 0 bases and J by 7 bases, leaving 13 bases between them. CDR1 and CDR2 from the germline V gene are MNHEY and SMNVEV (reference sequence). The CDR3 nucleotides are TGTGCCAGCAGTTTATCGTATGGGACAATGAATGAGCAGTTCTTC. This codes for CASSLSYGTMNEQFF.

This chain links TRBV5-1 with TRBJ2-2; TRBD1 matches 8 bases. In germline, CDR1 is SGHRS, CDR2 YFSETQ. Germline trimming cut 0 bases from V and 0 bases from J; bases unmatched to any gene: 4. This CDR3 region has 17 residues. CDR3 DNA sequence: TGCGCCAGCAGCTTGGACTTGGACAGGGCGAACACCGGGGAGCTGTTTTTT. Translation gives CASSLDLDRANTGELFF.

The chain carries TRBV14 and TRBJ2-7; maybe TRBD1 (6 bases). V was trimmed by 4 bases and J by 1 base, leaving 14 bases between them. In germline, CDR1 is SGHDN, CDR2 FVKESK. The CDR3 extends over 15 amino acids. Here the CDR3 DNA reads TGTGCCAGCAGCCGGCTTGACAGGTTTTCCTACGAGCAGTACTTC. Its translation: CASSRLDRFSYEQYF.

This rearrangement joins TRBV5-8 to TRBJ2-7, with 8 bases that match TRBD1. Per the germline V gene, CDR1 is SGHTS and CDR2 is YDEGEE. Trimming cost V 1 base and J 11 bases; bases outside gene matches: 8. The CDR3 covers 13 residues. CDR3 protein: CASSLWFATGEYF. CDR3 nucleotides: TGTGCCAGCAGCTTGTGGTTCGCGACAGGGGAGTACTTC.

This clone was recorded once. The chain couples TRBV6-4 to TRBJ2-7; TRBD1 matches 7 bases. Unmatched junction bases numbered 10, after V lost 5 bases and J lost 3 bases. In germline, CDR1 is MRHNA, CDR2 SNTAGT. The CDR3 runs 15 residues. The CDR3 nucleotides are TGTGCCAGCAGTCTACACAGGGGTCCCTACTACGAGCAGTACTTC. Amino acid sequence: CASSLHRGPYYEQYF.

This clone was counted a few times. The chain links TRBV28 to TRBJ2-7, with 10 bases lining up with TRBD1. V gave up 5 bases and J gave up 6 bases; unmatched junction bases: 7. This CDR3 comprises 14 residues. CDR1 and CDR2 from the germline V gene are MDHEN and SYDVKM. CDR3 nucleotides: TGTGCCAGCAGTGGATCGGGGACAGGGGCCGAGCAGTACTTC. This translates into CASSGSGTGAEQYF.

This clone occurred a few times. The chain links TRBV27 to TRBJ2-3; 9 bases map to TRBD2. CDR1 MNHEY and CDR2 SMNVEV come from the germline V gene (reference sequence). V was clipped by 0 bases and J by 5 bases; unmatched bases: 0. CDR3 length equals 14 residues. The CDR3 region has the DNA TGTGCCAGCAGTTTATCGCGGGAGGGAGATACGCAGTATTTT. Residues: CASSLSREGDTQYF.

The chain couples TRBV2 to TRBJ2-3; TRBD2 is a possible D gene (6 bases). Germline CDR1 is SNHLY and CDR2 is FYNNEI. Trimming removed 6 bases at V and 6 bases at J, with 16 bases between. The CDR3 has 14 residues. CDR3 bases: TGTGCCAGCAGCCCGACTAGTCGGTCGGATACGCAGTATTTT. It codes for CASSPTSRSDTQYF.